These 18 T cell receptor beta chains were sequenced from one sample in a study of OX40 agonist ivuxolimab in advanced cancers. Sequencing used immunoSEQ multiplex PCR; TCRdb keeps in-frame clones, though not all of them. The data contain some 74,000 clones, roughly 90% of them singletons. The material sequenced was CD4+ or CD8+ T cells sorted from blood, taken in a trial of the OX40 agonist ivuxolimab. The source of these receptors is an adult with an advanced solid tumor such as melanoma, head and neck, liver or kidney cancer.

This clone has more than one count but fewer than ten. V is TRBV19 and J is TRBJ1-2; D remains ambiguous. The V gene's germline CDR1 is LNHDA and CDR2 SQIVND (reference sequence). The CDR3 covers 12 residues. Trimming left V 7 bases short and J 5 bases short, with 11 bases between. CDR3 DNA sequence: TGTGCCAGTACTCCTACAGATTATGGCTACACCTTC. Protein: CASTPTDYGYTF.

The chain links TRBV7-9 to TRBJ2-3; perhaps TRBD2 as D (5 bases). V lost 5 bases, J lost 0 bases, and 15 bases lay in between. CDR1 SEHNR and CDR2 FQNEAQ come from the germline V gene (reference sequence). The CDR3 sequence is 16 residues long. CDR3 protein: CASSQGGGGSTDTQYF. In DNA, the CDR3 is TGTGCCAGCAGCCAAGGAGGCGGCGGTAGCACAGATACGCAGTATTTT.

The rearrangement uses TRBV2 and TRBJ2-1, with 15 bases lining up with TRBD2. The V and J ends lost 7 bases and 3 bases, in that order; junction bases with no gene match: 7. Germline loops: CDR1 SNHLY, CDR2 FYNNEI. The CDR3 covers 17 residues. The CDR3 DNA follows: TGTGCCAGCAATTATGGACTAGCGGGAGGGGTCTACAATGAGCAGTTCTTC. Its protein product is CASNYGLAGGVYNEQFF.

The chain recombines TRBV5-1 with TRBJ1-6; 9 bases fit TRBD1. With 4 bases clipped from V and 9 bases from J, the junction kept 8 bases outside the gene matches. CDR1 is SGHRS and CDR2 is YFSETQ in the germline V gene. The CDR3 sequence is 15 residues long. The CDR3 reads CASSQGTGWGSPLHF. The CDR3 DNA reads TGCGCCAGCAGCCAAGGGACAGGGTGGGGTTCACCCCTCCACTTT.

The sample holds one count of this clone. The V call is TRBV4-1, the J call TRBJ2-3; TRBD2 agrees at 8 bases. The germline V gene has CDR1 MGHRA and CDR2 YSYEKL. J lost 1 base, V lost 0 bases, and 6 bases had no gene match. The CDR3 has 17 amino acids. CDR3 loop: CASSQDPRGGGTDTQYF. CDR3 nucleotide sequence: TGCGCCAGCAGCCAAGACCCCCGGGGGGGAGGCACAGATACGCAGTATTTT.

The V call is TRBV4-2, the J call TRBJ1-3; D gene uncertain. Germline CDR1 is LGHNA and CDR2 is YNFKEQ. Trimming cost V 1 base and J 0 bases, with 10 bases left between them. CDR3 size: 16 residues. CDR3 nucleotides: TGTGCCAGCAGCCAAGGTACCGATAGCTCTGGAAACACCATATATTTT. This translates into CASSQGTDSSGNTIYF.

In regard to this clone: The same CDR3 arises from other DNA sequences in this sample as well. The chain employs TRBV5-1 and TRBJ2-7; D is unresolved. The CDR3 is 11 amino acids. Between the trimmed V and J ends, which lost 3 bases and 1 base, there was a span of 2 bases. Germline CDR1 SGHRS, CDR2 YFSETQ. The CDR3, as DNA: TGCGCCAGCAGCTCATCCTACGAGCAGTACTTC. The encoded protein is CASSSSYEQYF.

The rearrangement uses TRBV15 and TRBJ1-4; D is unclear. V lost 3 bases to trimming and J lost 8 bases, with 13 bases between them. The germline CDR1 and CDR2 sequences are LNHNV and YYDKDF (reference sequence). The CDR3 is 14 residues long. CDR3 in DNA: TGTGCCACCAGCAGGGGGTTGTCCAGGGAAAAACTGTTTTTT. Protein sequence: CATSRGLSREKLFF.

This chain connects TRBV18 to TRBJ1-1, with D unclear. Germline lookup yields CDR1 KGHSH and CDR2 LQKENI. The CDR3 spans 15 residues. The germline V and J ends were trimmed by 4 bases and 1 base, with 13 bases remaining between them. The CDR3 sequence: CASSLTGRGNTEAFF. CDR3 nucleotides: TGTGCCAGCTCACTGACCGGACGGGGGAACACTGAAGCTTTCTTT.

The rearrangement uses TRBV6-5 and TRBJ1-1; D is possibly TRBD1 (6 bases). The CDR3 sequence is 14 residues long. CDR1 is MNHEY and CDR2 is SVGAGI in the germline V gene. Trimming removed 4 bases at V and 4 bases at J, with 13 bases between. CDR3 in amino acids: CASSFTGRSTEAFF. For the CDR3, the DNA is TGTGCCAGCAGTTTTACAGGGAGGAGCACTGAAGCTTTCTTT.

The chain joins TRBV30 to TRBJ1-3; D not resolved. Deletions cut 5 bases from V and 6 bases from J, with 8 bases between. Germline loops: CDR1 GTSNPN, CDR2 SVGIG (reference sequence). This CDR3 spans 11 amino acids. In DNA form, the CDR3 reads TGTGCCTGGGAAAGTCTAAACACCATATATTTT. Its protein is CAWESLNTIYF.

This chain connects TRBV10-3 to TRBJ2-2; the D gene is possibly TRBD2 (6 bases). V gave up 4 bases and J gave up 5 bases, with 17 bases separating them. CDR1 is ENHRY and CDR2 is SYGVKD in the germline V gene. This CDR3 region has 16 residues. Written as DNA, the CDR3 is TGTGCCATCAGTGGGGCCTCGGGACTTACAACCGGGGAGCTGTTTTTT. Its translation is CAISGASGLTTGELFF.

The chain joins TRBV5-8 to TRBJ1-6; 7 nucleotides line up with TRBD1. Germline loops: CDR1 SGHTS, CDR2 YDEGEE. V lost 4 bases and J lost 7; bases outside the gene matches: 8. This CDR3 has 15 residues. CDR3 sequence: CASSPRGTANSPLHF. The DNA of the CDR3 is TGTGCCAGCAGCCCAAGAGGGACAGCCAATTCACCCCTCCACTTT.

J is TRBJ2-2 and V is TRBV5-1, with 14 bases that match TRBD2. Losses at the gene ends were 6 bases for V and 5 bases for J; bases not matched to a gene: 3. CDR1 and CDR2 (germline): SGHRS, YFSETQ. CDR3 size: 15 residues. CDR3 nucleotides: TGCGCCAGCAAGAGGACTAGCGGGAGGACCGGGGAGCTGTTTTTT. Amino acids: CASKRTSGRTGELFF.

This clone was counted once. The CDR3 spells CATSRGTSMETQYF. CDR3 DNA: TGTGCCACCAGCAGAGGAACTAGTATGGAGACCCAGTACTTC. The chain is built from TRBV15 and TRBJ2-5; perhaps TRBD2 as D (5 bases). Germline assignment: CDR1 LNHNV and CDR2 YYDKDF (reference sequence). The CDR3 has 14 residues. V shed 1 base and J shed 5 bases, with 11 bases lying between them. Filled out from reference TRBV15 and TRBJ2-5, the complete variable domain reads DAMVIQNPRYQVTQFGKPVTLSCSQTLNHNVMYWYQQKSSQAPKLLFHYYDKDFNNEADTPDNFQSRRPNTSFCFLDIRSPGLGDTAMYLCATSRGTSMETQYFGPGTRLLVL.

The chain carries TRBV11-3 and TRBJ2-1; D perhaps matches TRBD2 (6 bases). The germline V gene encodes CDR1 SGHNT and CDR2 YENEEA. With 5 bases removed from V and 4 bases from J, the gap between germline ends came to 18 bases. The CDR3 contains 16 residues. The CDR3 here is CASSRAVGAGYNEQFF. As DNA, the CDR3 is TGTGCCAGCAGCCGAGCAGTGGGAGCGGGTTACAATGAGCAGTTCTTC.

With regard to this clone: Other DNA sequences in this specimen translate into the identical CDR3. The chain recombines TRBV6-1 with TRBJ1-2, with D possibly TRBD1 on 6 matching bases. Trimming took 1 base from V and 5 from J, leaving 14 bases between them. The CDR3 is 15 amino acids. Germline lookup yields CDR1 MNHNS and CDR2 SASEGT. CDR3 protein: CASSEGRGRGYGYTF. The CDR3, as DNA: TGTGCCAGCAGTGAAGGAAGGGGGAGAGGGTATGGCTACACCTTC.

The V and J genes are TRBV11-2 and TRBJ2-5, with unresolved D. The germline gives CDR1 SGHAT, CDR2 FQNNGV. With 1 base removed from V and 2 bases from J, the gap between germline ends came to 14 bases. The CDR3 sequence is 16 residues long. The CDR3 nucleotides are TGTGCCAGCAGCTTAGCGGCCAGACTTGGTCAAGAGACCCAGTACTTC. Protein sequence: CASSLAARLGQETQYF.